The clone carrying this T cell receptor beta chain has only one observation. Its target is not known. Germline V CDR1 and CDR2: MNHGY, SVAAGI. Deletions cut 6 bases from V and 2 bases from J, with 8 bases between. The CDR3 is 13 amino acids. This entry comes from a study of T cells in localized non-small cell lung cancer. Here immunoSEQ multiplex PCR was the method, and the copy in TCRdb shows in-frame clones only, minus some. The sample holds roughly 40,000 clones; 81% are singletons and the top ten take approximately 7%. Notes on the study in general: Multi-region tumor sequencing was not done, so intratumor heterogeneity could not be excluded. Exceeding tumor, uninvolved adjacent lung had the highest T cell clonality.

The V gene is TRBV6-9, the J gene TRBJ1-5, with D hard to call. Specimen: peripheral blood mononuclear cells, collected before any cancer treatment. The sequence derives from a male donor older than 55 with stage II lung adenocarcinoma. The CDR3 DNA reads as TGTGCCAGCAGGTCCGCCGGCAATCAGCCCCAGCATTTT. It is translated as CASRSAGNQPQHF.